These T cell receptor beta chains were read from a single sample in a study of T cells in Graves' hyperthyroidism and ophthalmopathy. MiXCR, run by TCRdb on the multiplex PCR reads, gives a single entry per CDR3 protein. The sample lists 150,000 or so distinct CDR3 sequences; around 20% were seen once. The source material was blood. These receptors were taken from a woman aged 45-59 years with Graves' hyperthyroidism that later progressed to Graves' ophthalmopathy. CDR3s include the opening cysteine and the closing phenylalanine or tryptophan.

v_call	j_call	cdr3_aa
TRBV12-3/TRBV12-4	TRBJ2-5	CASKPGTYQETQYF
TRBV5-8	TRBJ2-7	CASSLTGKHEQYF
TRBV12-3/TRBV12-4	TRBJ2-5	CASSSGTARPGTQYF
TRBV6-5	TRBJ2-7	CASSYSIGDSSYEQYF
TRBV19	TRBJ2-7	CASTSGGSRDPAYEQYF
TRBV28	TRBJ2-7	CASSSRGFEQYF
TRBV28	TRBJ2-1	CASSFPGDEQFF
TRBV12-3/TRBV12-4	TRBJ2-5	CASNGQGTETQYF
TRBV12-3/TRBV12-4	TRBJ2-2	CASSIGGQLRNTGELFF
TRBV2	TRBJ2-3	CASSGLGADTQYF
TRBV10-3	TRBJ2-2	CAISGLGNTGELFF
TRBV7-8	TRBJ2-7	CASSLTQFYEQYF
TRBV30	TRBJ1-6	CAWAGTGHSPLHF
TRBV19	TRBJ1-1	CASSIDWATTNTEAFF
TRBV5-6	TRBJ1-2	CASSLAGGGGYTF